Presented here are 32 T cell receptor beta chains from one specimen sequenced in a study of T cell responses to AZD1222 COVID-19 vaccine (TCRdb year 2021). Library generation was performed with the immunoSEQ multiplex PCR assay. TCRdb took this table from immuneACCESS and kept in-frame rearrangements with V and J called. Such tables lack part of the clones; where checked against another copy, unresolved V genes explain under half of the gap, and the rest is unexplained. The sample table contains approximately 150,000 clones; only one count was recorded for 85% to 95% of them. The top ten clones comprise approximately 5.5% of the sample. The sample's time point label, decoded: about 28 days (+/-7) after the second vaccine dose. The sample was peripheral blood, taken 28 days after the second AZD1222 dose. The receptors derive from an adult who received the AZD1222 COVID-19 vaccine.

The chain carries TRBV7-9 and TRBJ2-2; D gene unclear. CDR1 is SEHNR, CDR2 FQNEAQ, per germline (reference sequence). This CDR3 has 13 residues. Trimming removed 8 bases from V and 5 bases from J, with 12 bases in between. CDR3 protein: CASQASGTGELFF. Here the CDR3 DNA reads TGTGCCAGCCAGGCTAGTGGAACCGGGGAGCTGTTTTTT.

This clone was seen just once. This chain uses TRBV12-3 or TRBV12-4 with TRBJ1-4; D might be TRBD1 (5 bases). The CDR3 is 13 amino acids. Trimming took off 5 bases at V and 4 bases at J, with 8 bases between the two ends. The CDR3 DNA sequence: TGTGCCAGCAGTAGACAGAGTAATGAAAAACTGTTTTTT. It yields the protein CASSRQSNEKLFF.

The rearrangement joins TRBV30 to TRBJ1-6, with TRBD1 matching over 9 bases. CDR3 length equals 13 residues. Germline loops: CDR1 GTSNPN, CDR2 SVGIG (reference sequence). V lost 5 bases, J lost 11 bases, and 7 bases stayed unmatched. CDR3 amino acids: CAWGADRGTPLHF. CDR3 DNA sequence: TGTGCCTGGGGCGCGGACAGGGGCACACCCCTCCACTTT.

The chain has TRBV9 and TRBJ2-3; the match to TRBD2 covers 11 bases. Germline lookup yields CDR1 SGDLS and CDR2 YYNGEE. After removal of 2 bases from V and 1 base from J, the junction contained 6 bases not matched to a gene. CDR3 length equals 17 residues. The CDR3 nucleotides are TGTGCCAGCAGCGTCGGGGGGGGACTAGCGGGCACAGATACGCAGTATTTT. The encoded protein is CASSVGGGLAGTDTQYF. The complete variable domain, with remaining parts taken from reference TRBV9 and TRBJ2-3, reads DSGVTQTPKHLITATGQRVTLRCSPRSGDLSVYWYQQSLDQGLQFLIQYYNGEERAKGNILERFSAQQFPDLHSELNLSSLELGDSALYFCASSVGGGLAGTDTQYFGPGTRLTVL.

The chain links TRBV7-2 to TRBJ2-3; maybe TRBD1 (5 bases). The CDR3 extends over 14 amino acids. Looked up from germline, CDR1 is SGHTA and CDR2 is FQGNSA. Trimming left V 4 bases short and J 6 bases short, with 14 bases between. CDR3 sequence reads: CASSSSGSSDTQYF. In DNA, the CDR3 is TGTGCCAGCAGCTCATCAGGGTCATCGGATACGCAGTATTTT.

The rearrangement joins TRBV7-9 to TRBJ2-5; no reliable D call. This CDR3 is 14 amino acids long. Germline loops: CDR1 SEHNR, CDR2 FQNEAQ (reference sequence). V lost 0 bases and J 5 bases, leaving 10 bases between the germline ends. CDR3 nucleotide sequence: TGTGCCAGCAGCTTAGCTAAAGGCCGGGAGACCCAGTACTTC. Residues: CASSLAKGRETQYF.

This chain connects TRBV6-6 to TRBJ1-1, with 9 positions matching TRBD1. Unmatched junction bases numbered 14, after V lost 7 bases and J lost 5 bases. The CDR3 contains 16 residues. CDR1 is MNHNY and CDR2 is SVGAGI in the germline V gene (reference sequence). CDR3: CASNQLPGQGKTEAFF. As DNA, the CDR3 is TGTGCCAGCAACCAGCTCCCTGGACAGGGGAAAACTGAAGCTTTCTTT.

The CDR3 protein is CASSEIGAYHEQYF. The CDR3 coding sequence is TGTGCCAGCAGTGAGATTGGGGCTTACCACGAGCAGTACTTC. This chain joins TRBV6-1 and TRBJ2-7; tentatively, D is TRBD1 (5 bases). The CDR3 loop spans 14 amino acids. Germline assignment: CDR1 MNHNS and CDR2 SASEGT. The ends were cut back, 3 bases at V and 5 bases at J, with 14 bases in the middle.

The CDR3 here is CASSYAYGYTF. The CDR3 region has the DNA TGTGCCAGCAGTTACGCATATGGCTACACCTTC. V usage is TRBV6-6 and J usage is TRBJ1-2, with D hard to call. CDR3 size: 11 residues. V dropped 2 bases and J dropped 5 bases, with 3 bases sitting between them. Germline CDR1 MNHNY, CDR2 SVGAGI (reference sequence).

The chain uses TRBV10-3 and TRBJ2-7; D remains unclear. Per the germline V gene, CDR1 is ENHRY and CDR2 is SYGVKD. The CDR3 contains 13 residues. V dropped 10 bases and J dropped 3 bases, with 16 bases sitting between them. This chain's CDR3 is CATKQIPDYEQYF. The CDR3, as DNA: TGTGCCACTAAACAGATCCCGGACTACGAGCAGTACTTC.

The CDR3 DNA is TGTGCCAGCAGCTTAGCGACGAACTACGAGCAGTACTTC. This encodes CASSLATNYEQYF. This sequence joins TRBV7-8 and TRBJ2-7; D is unresolved. CDR3 length equals 13 residues. The germline CDR1 and CDR2 sequences are SGHVS and FQNEAQ. Trimming stripped 0 bases from V and 3 bases from J, with 6 bases between.

The chain has TRBV4-3 and TRBJ1-1; 7 bases align to TRBD1. The V segment lost 2 bases and the J segment 4 bases; nucleotides outside the gene matches: 4. The CDR3 runs 14 residues. The V gene's germline CDR1 is LGHNA and CDR2 YSLEER. The CDR3 sequence: CASSQQDRPTEAFF. The DNA of the CDR3 is TGCGCCAGCAGCCAACAGGACAGGCCCACTGAAGCTTTCTTT.

The CDR3 DNA reads as TGTGCCAGCAGCTCAGCATTGGGACTAGCTGGTGAGCAGTTCTTC. Its protein is CASSSALGLAGEQFF. The genes are TRBV6-5 and TRBJ2-1; 9 bases match TRBD2. The trim removed 6 bases at V and 9 bases at J, leaving 12 bases unmatched. CDR3 size: 15 residues. Germline V lookup: CDR1 MNHEY, CDR2 SVGAGI.

The chain joins TRBV7-3 to TRBJ2-7; possible D gene TRBD1, 5 bases. Germline CDR1 reads SGHTA; CDR2 reads FQGTGA. The ends were cut back, 0 bases at V and 3 bases at J, with 18 bases in the middle. This CDR3 has 17 residues. The CDR3 spells CASSLTKVAGPLYEQYF. CDR3 nucleotides: TGTGCCAGCAGCTTAACGAAGGTGGCAGGGCCACTCTACGAGCAGTACTTC.

V is TRBV4-1 and J is TRBJ2-1, with 8 nucleotides matching TRBD2. The CDR3 has 15 residues. The germline CDR1 and CDR2 sequences are MGHRA and YSYEKL. V lost 4 bases and J lost 9; bases outside the gene matches: 11. CDR3 sequence: CASSLGLGMSGEQFF. The CDR3 DNA reads TGCGCCAGCAGCCTGGGACTAGGGATGTCGGGTGAGCAGTTCTTC.

This rearrangement joins TRBV6-6 to TRBJ2-2; maybe TRBD2 (5 bases). Germline assignment: CDR1 MNHNY and CDR2 SVGAGI (reference sequence). V was cut by 7 bases and J by 0 bases, with 6 bases left in between. The CDR3 totals 13 residues. For the CDR3, the DNA is TGTGCCAGCACGGGAACGAACACCGGGGAGCTGTTTTTT. The encoded protein is CASTGTNTGELFF.

This clone has a single count. The chain carries TRBV6-6 and TRBJ1-1, with 8 bases identical to TRBD1. Trimming cost V 2 bases and J 1 base; bases outside gene matches: 3. This CDR3 has 15 residues. Germline loops: CDR1 MNHNY, CDR2 SVGAGI (reference sequence). The CDR3 protein is CASSYGQGGNTEAFF. CDR3 nucleotide sequence: TGTGCCAGCAGTTACGGACAGGGCGGGAACACTGAAGCTTTCTTT.

The V call is TRBV2, the J call TRBJ2-1; D is uncertain. The germline V and J ends were trimmed by 5 bases and 4 bases, with 6 bases remaining between them. CDR1 is SNHLY and CDR2 is FYNNEI in the germline V gene. This CDR3 is 12 amino acids long. CDR3 sequence: CASSRTYNEQFF. CDR3 DNA: TGTGCCAGCAGTCGAACATACAATGAGCAGTTCTTC.

The chain recombines TRBV7-2 with TRBJ2-1; D ambiguous. V lost 5 bases to trimming and J lost 7 bases, with 18 bases between them. This CDR3 spans 15 amino acids. Looked up from germline, CDR1 is SGHTA and CDR2 is FQGNSA. In DNA form, the CDR3 reads TGTGCCAGCAGCCCTCGATCGCGGAATAGTAATGAGCAGTTCTTC. Protein product: CASSPRSRNSNEQFF.

On this clone: Different DNA sequences within this sample yield the same CDR3. The J gene is TRBJ1-5, the V gene TRBV2; tentatively, D is TRBD1 (6 bases). The V end lost 4 bases, the J end lost 2 bases, and 6 bases lay between the germline ends. The CDR3 runs 13 residues. Per the germline V gene, CDR1 is SNHLY and CDR2 is FYNNEI. The DNA of the CDR3 is TGTGCCAGCAGTGGACAGGGCAATCAGCCCCAGCATTTT. This sequence encodes CASSGQGNQPQHF.

The chain recombines TRBV3-1 (or the pseudogene TRBV3-2) with TRBJ2-5; 14 nucleotides agree with TRBD2. CDR3 length equals 15 residues. The V gene's germline CDR1 is LGHDT and CDR2 YNNKEL (reference sequence). J gave up 5 bases and V 5 bases, and 4 bases lay outside the gene matches. The CDR3 region is CASSATSGRAETQYF. CDR3 bases: TGTGCCAGCAGCGCGACTAGCGGGAGGGCGGAGACCCAGTACTTC.

The rearrangement joins TRBV10-2 to TRBJ2-2; D unresolved. Germline V gene data show CDR1 as WSHSY and CDR2 as SAAADI. The CDR3 spans 13 residues. V gave up 6 bases and J gave up 1 base, with 6 bases separating them. The CDR3 DNA reads TGCGCCAGCAGGGGCGGGAACACCGGGGAGCTGTTTTTT. The encoded protein is CASRGGNTGELFF.

The chain recombines TRBV20-1 with TRBJ1-2; 8 positions match TRBD1. Germline assignment: CDR1 DFQATT and CDR2 SNEGSKA (reference sequence). V gave up 4 bases and J gave up 8 bases; unmatched junction bases: 3. The CDR3 contains 11 residues. This chain's CDR3 is CSAIRGRGYTF. Here the CDR3 DNA reads TGCAGTGCTATCAGGGGGCGGGGCTACACCTTC.

The chain couples TRBV5-8 to TRBJ1-4; D uncertain. This CDR3 region has 14 residues. The ends were cut back, 6 bases at V and 8 bases at J, with 17 bases in the middle. Germline assignment: CDR1 SGHTS and CDR2 YDEGEE. CDR3: CASTPTPGLEKLFF. In nucleotides, the CDR3 is TGTGCCAGCACTCCCACCCCGGGTTTGGAAAAACTGTTTTTT.

This chain connects TRBV18 to TRBJ2-5; possible D gene TRBD2, 5 bases. CDR1 is KGHSH and CDR2 is LQKENI in the germline V gene. This CDR3 contains 12 residues. V shed 6 bases and J shed 5 bases, with 10 bases lying between them. The DNA for the CDR3 is TGTGCCAGCTCCCCCAGGAGGGAGACCCAGTACTTC. Protein sequence: CASSPRRETQYF.

This clone was found once. This chain links TRBV6-2 or TRBV6-3 with TRBJ2-1; the D gene is possibly TRBD1 (6 bases). The V end lost 0 bases, the J end lost 5 bases, and 11 bases lay between the germline ends. Germline V gene lookup returns CDR1 MNHEY and CDR2 SVGEGT. The CDR3 contains 15 residues. CDR3 DNA: TGTGCCAGCAGTTACTCGAGGGACAAAAACAATGAGCAGTTCTTC. It yields the protein CASSYSRDKNNEQFF.

The chain joins TRBV4-1 to TRBJ1-2; the D is unclear. Germline CDR1 MGHRA, CDR2 YSYEKL. The CDR3 spans 15 residues. V lost 0 bases and J 2 bases, leaving 10 bases between the germline ends. CDR3 DNA sequence: TGCGCCAGCAGCCAAGATCACGCATTCAACTATGGCTACACCTTC. Protein product: CASSQDHAFNYGYTF.

V gene TRBV4-1 combines with J gene TRBJ2-2; TRBD2 aligns across 13 bases. Germline V lookup: CDR1 MGHRA, CDR2 YSYEKL. The CDR3 length is 17 residues. The V gene end was trimmed by 3 bases and the J gene end by 6 bases; junction bases not matched to a gene: 7. CDR3 sequence (DNA): TGCGCCAGCAGCCAGGCCCGACTAGCGGGGGGCGCCGGGGAGCTGTTTTTT. Protein sequence: CASSQARLAGGAGELFF.

V and J are TRBV27 and TRBJ2-7, with TRBD1 identical over 12 bases. Germline CDR1 is MNHEY and CDR2 is SMNVEV (reference sequence). The CDR3 covers 15 residues. V was clipped by 6 bases and J by 2 bases; unmatched bases: 5. The CDR3 is CASSFGTGGPYEQYF. CDR3 nucleotide sequence: TGTGCCAGCAGCTTCGGGACAGGGGGCCCCTACGAGCAGTACTTC.

About this clone: Its ends do not fully match the called genes, so a read error is possible. This sequence joins TRBV6-1 and TRBJ2-2; TRBD2 agrees at 12 bases. The germline CDR1 and CDR2 sequences are MNHNS and SASEGT. The CDR3 consists of 15 residues. CDR3 in amino acids: CASREGLAGTGELFF. Here the CDR3 DNA reads TGTGCCAGCAGGGAAGGACTAGCGGGAACCGGGGAGCTGTTTTTT.

This chain connects TRBV7-9 to TRBJ2-7, with D possibly TRBD1 on 6 matching bases. Looked up from germline, CDR1 is SEHNR and CDR2 is FQNEAQ (reference sequence). This CDR3 is 14 amino acids long. Trimming stripped 5 bases from V and 0 bases from J, with 11 bases between. CDR3 loop: CASSQDRSSYEQYF. CDR3 coding DNA: TGTGCCAGCAGCCAGGACAGATCCTCCTACGAGCAGTACTTC.

This clone was counted once. This chain uses TRBV29-1 with TRBJ2-2; 9 positions agree with TRBD1. The CDR3 sequence is 14 residues long. With 5 bases clipped from V and 4 bases from J, the junction kept 5 bases outside the gene matches. The germline CDR1 and CDR2 sequences are SQVTM and ANQGSEA. The CDR3 nucleotides read TGCAGCGTTTACGACAGGGGGGCCACCGGGGAGCTGTTTTTT. This encodes CSVYDRGATGELFF.